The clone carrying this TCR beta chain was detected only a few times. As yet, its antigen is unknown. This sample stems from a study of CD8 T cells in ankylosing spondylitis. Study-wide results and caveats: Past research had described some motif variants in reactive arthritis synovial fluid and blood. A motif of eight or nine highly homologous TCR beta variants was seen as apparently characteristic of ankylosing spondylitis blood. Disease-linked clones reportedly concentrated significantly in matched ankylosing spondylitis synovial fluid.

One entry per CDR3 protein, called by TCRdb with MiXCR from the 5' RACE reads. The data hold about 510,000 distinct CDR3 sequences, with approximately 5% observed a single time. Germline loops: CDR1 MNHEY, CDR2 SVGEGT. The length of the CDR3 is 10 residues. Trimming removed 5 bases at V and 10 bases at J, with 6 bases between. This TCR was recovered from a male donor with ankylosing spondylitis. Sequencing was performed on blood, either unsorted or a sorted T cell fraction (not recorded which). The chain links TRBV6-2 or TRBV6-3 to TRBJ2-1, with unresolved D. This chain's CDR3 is CASSRQEQFF. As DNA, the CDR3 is TGTGCCAGCAGTCGACAAGAGCAGTTCTTC.